The next 18 T cell receptor beta chains were all read from a single sample in a study of T-cell memory formation after mild COVID-19. TCRdb reanalysed the 5' RACE reads using MiXCR and keeps one entry per CDR3 protein. The sample yields roughly 190,000 distinct CDR3 sequences, under 30% seen once. The source material was PBMCs or a T cell subset sorted from them (not recorded which). The source of these receptors is an adult woman who had mild COVID-19 (a few samples of this study predate the infection). Cell type and time point are not known.

The rearrangement joins TRBV6-1 to TRBJ2-7; TRBD2 is a possible D gene (6 bases). The V gene's germline CDR1 is MNHNS and CDR2 SASEGT. The CDR3 is made up of 13 amino acids. Trimming removed 4 bases from V and 1 base from J, with 8 bases in between. The CDR3 is CASSAGTSYEQYF. The CDR3 DNA sequence: TGTGCCAGCAGTGCGGGGACTTCCTACGAGCAGTACTTC.

This clonotype was counted a few times. This chain joins TRBV18 and TRBJ2-6, with D unclear. Germline V gene sequence: CDR1 KGHSH, CDR2 LQKENI. The CDR3 covers 17 residues. Between the trimmed V and J ends, which lost 2 bases and 0 bases, there was a span of 11 bases. CDR3 residues: CASSPDHLLSGANVLTF. DNA for the CDR3: TGTGCCAGCTCACCAGACCACCTTCTCTCTGGGGCCAACGTCCTGACTTTC.

This clonotype has more than one count but fewer than ten. This chain connects TRBV20-1 to TRBJ2-7; TRBD1 is a possible D gene (5 bases). Germline-derived CDR1 and CDR2 are DFQATT and SNEGSKA (reference sequence). V shed 5 bases and J shed 5 bases, with 13 bases lying between them. CDR3 size: 12 residues. The DNA for the CDR3 is TGCAGTGCTGGGGCTACAGTAGACGAGCAGTACTTC. Its translation is CSAGATVDEQYF.

The chain recombines TRBV12-3 or TRBV12-4 with TRBJ2-2; D remains unclear. The CDR3 totals 15 residues. Trimming cost V 3 bases and J 1 base, with 9 bases left between them. DNA for the CDR3: TGTGCCAGCAGTTTCGGCTGGAGGAACACCGGGGAGCTGTTTTTT. This sequence encodes CASSFGWRNTGELFF.

This sequence joins TRBV30 and TRBJ1-1, with D perhaps TRBD1 (5 bases). V lost 4 bases and J 3 bases, leaving 12 bases between the germline ends. Per germline, CDR1 GTSNPN and CDR2 SVGIG (reference sequence). The CDR3 is made up of 13 amino acids. The DNA of the CDR3 is TGTGCCTGGATTAAAGGGGTCGACACTGAAGCTTTCTTT. Translation gives CAWIKGVDTEAFF.

The chain uses TRBV6-6 and TRBJ2-1; D could derive from TRBD1 or TRBD2 (6 bases each). Trimming took 5 bases from V and 4 from J, leaving 15 bases between them. CDR3 length: 15 residues. The V gene's germline CDR1 is MNHNY and CDR2 SVGAGI (reference sequence). This CDR3 is CASSGTGRTYNEQFF. CDR3 in DNA: TGTGCCAGCAGTGGAACAGGGAGGACTTACAATGAGCAGTTCTTC.

The gene calls are TRBV20-1 and TRBJ2-3; D might be TRBD2 (5 bases). Germline assignment: CDR1 DFQATT and CDR2 SNEGSKA (reference sequence). There are 16 residues in the CDR3. Trimming shortened V by 2 bases and J by 2 bases, and 17 bases separated the two germline ends. CDR3 nucleotides: TGCAGTGCTAGAAGTCCACTCACTAGTTTCACAGATACGCAGTATTTT. As protein: CSARSPLTSFTDTQYF.

This clonotype was counted once. This sequence joins TRBV4-1 and TRBJ1-6, with 7 positions matching TRBD1. Trimming at V came to 0 bases and at J to 6 bases, leaving 8 bases not matched to a gene. CDR1 is MGHRA and CDR2 is YSYEKL in the germline V gene. The CDR3 consists of 17 residues. In nucleotides, the CDR3 is TGCGCCAGCAGCCAAGATGAGGGGGCAAGAAGTAATTCACCCCTCCACTTT. Translation gives CASSQDEGARSNSPLHF.

This clonotype was picked up a small number of times. This chain joins TRBV7-2 and TRBJ2-1; maybe TRBD1 (5 bases). The CDR3 is 18 residues long. The germline V gene has CDR1 SGHTA and CDR2 FQGNSA. V was pared by 7 bases and J by 0 bases, with 22 bases between. The CDR3 is CASTKDLGLRGSYNEQFF. CDR3 sequence (DNA): TGTGCCAGCACAAAAGACCTAGGTCTAAGGGGCTCCTACAATGAGCAGTTCTTC.

The J gene is TRBJ2-2, the V gene TRBV5-6; 10 nucleotides agree with TRBD2. Germline V gene lookup returns CDR1 SGHDT and CDR2 YYEEEE. The CDR3 has 16 residues. With 0 bases clipped from V and 5 bases from J, the junction kept 4 bases outside the gene matches. The CDR3 bases are TGTGCCAGCAGCTTGGAAGCGGGAGGGTCTACCGGGGAGCTGTTTTTT. Its protein is CASSLEAGGSTGELFF.

The chain couples TRBV29-1 to TRBJ2-3; 7 nucleotides align to TRBD2. This CDR3 has 18 residues. J gave up 0 bases and V 7 bases, and 19 bases lay outside the gene matches. Germline values: CDR1 SQVTM, CDR2 ANQGSEA. CDR3 sequence reads: CSAATLAMGRHSTDTQYF. CDR3 coding DNA: TGCAGCGCGGCCACACTAGCGATGGGACGTCATAGCACAGATACGCAGTATTTT.

V and J are TRBV27 and TRBJ2-3; D gene unclear. CDR3 length equals 11 residues. V shed 7 bases and J shed 4 bases, with 6 bases lying between them. The germline V gene encodes CDR1 MNHEY and CDR2 SMNVEV (reference sequence). The chain's CDR3 is CASNFADTQYF. The CDR3 DNA follows: TGTGCCAGCAACTTCGCAGATACGCAGTATTTT.

This clonotype has just a few counts. V gene TRBV19 combines with J gene TRBJ1-1; TRBD1 aligns across 7 bases. J gave up 7 bases and V 7 bases, and 6 bases lay outside the gene matches. The CDR3 has 12 residues. CDR1 and CDR2 (germline): LNHDA, SQIVND (reference sequence). The DNA for the CDR3 is TGTGCCAGTACTAGGACAGGACTTGAAGCTTTCTTT. The encoded protein is CASTRTGLEAFF. Using reference TRBV19 and TRBJ1-1 for the parts outside the CDR3, the full variable domain is DGGITQSPKYLFRKEGQNVTLSCEQNLNHDAMYWYRQDPGQGLRLIYYSQIVNDFQKGDIAEGYSVSREKKESFPLTVTSAQKNPTAFYLCASTRTGLEAFFGQGTRLTVV.

The rearrangement uses TRBV12-3 or TRBV12-4 and TRBJ2-1, with D maybe TRBD1 (5 bases). Trimming took 2 bases from V and 7 from J, leaving 9 bases between them. CDR3 length: 13 residues. As DNA, the CDR3 is TGTGCCAGCAGTTTAAAGGGGTTAAATGAGCAGTTCTTC. This encodes CASSLKGLNEQFF.

The V gene is TRBV29-1, the J gene TRBJ2-1, with 10 nucleotides matching TRBD2. The CDR3 is 13 residues long. CDR1 is SQVTM and CDR2 is ANQGSEA in the germline V gene. V gave up 8 bases and J gave up 7 bases; unmatched junction bases: 8. The chain's CDR3 is CSLRPSGRNEQFF. CDR3 coding DNA: TGCAGCCTGAGGCCTAGCGGGAGAAATGAGCAGTTCTTC.

A few counts support this clonotype. An end of the junction differs from the germline gene, which may be a read error. This sequence joins TRBV7-3 and TRBJ2-1; D possibly uses TRBD1 or TRBD2 (5 bases each). There are 15 residues in the CDR3. Germline V lookup: CDR1 SGHTA, CDR2 FQGTGA. CDR3 bases: TGTGCCAGCAGCTCCCCGGGGACGACCAGCAATCAGCAGTTCTTC. Amino acids: CASSSPGTTSNQQFF.

The chain has TRBV7-2 and TRBJ2-1, with D unresolved. Germline V gene sequence: CDR1 SGHTA, CDR2 FQGNSA. The CDR3 spans 12 residues. The V end was cut by 6 bases, the J end by 5 bases, with 8 bases between. As DNA, the CDR3 is TGTGCCAGCAGTGGACGGCACAATGAGCAGTTCTTC. Translating gives CASSGRHNEQFF.

This clonotype occurred a few times. The CDR3 nucleotides read TGTGCCAGCAGCGGGGGGACAGGGGGTAATTCACCCCTCCACTTT. Translation gives CASSGGTGGNSPLHF. This sequence joins TRBV7-3 and TRBJ1-6; 11 nucleotides agree with TRBD1. This CDR3 has 15 amino acids. Germline CDR1 SGHTA, CDR2 FQGTGA. The V and J ends lost 5 bases and 6 bases, in that order; junction bases with no gene match: 3.